Below are 18 T cell receptor delta chains sequenced from a single sample in a study of Vδ1+ human thymocytes. No cognate antigen is known for these TCRs. Overall study results and limits: Thymic TRG and TRD repertoires appeared highly polyclonal.

RNA was extracted from the cells and then reverse transcribed. The CDR3 regions were amplified by multiplex PCR from V-gene primers to a constant-region primer. TCRdb re-processed the multiplex PCR reads using CATT. The sample carries roughly 76,000 delta-chain clones, around 32% recorded once. Specimen: Vdelta1+ gamma-delta thymocytes from the thymus. As to subset: FACS-sorted CD3+ TCRalphabeta- TCRVdelta1+ TCRVdelta2- thymocytes. The receptors were gathered from a boy in the first two years of life who had congenital heart surgery.

The genes are TRDV1 and TRDJ1; TRDD2 is a possible D gene (6 bases). V was clipped by 1 base and J by 0 bases, with 18 bases between them. Germline V lookup: CDR1 TSWWSYY, CDR2 QGS. The CDR3 consists of 18 residues. The CDR3 here is CALGEHCDVLPYTDKLIF. The CDR3 DNA reads TGTGCTCTTGGGGAACATTGCGACGTCCTACCGTACACCGATAAACTCATCTTT.

The chain has TRDV2 and TRDJ1; 10 nucleotides agree with TRDD3. The CDR3 consists of 16 residues. The V segment lost 3 bases and the J segment 2 bases; nucleotides outside the gene matches: 8. CDR1 GEAIGNYY and CDR2 EKD come from the germline V gene. CDR3 DNA sequence: TGTGCCTGTGACGAAATCATACTGGGGGATACCGATAAACTCATCTTT. As protein: CACDEIILGDTDKLIF.

The rearrangement uses TRDV1 and TRDJ1; 9 bases match TRDD3. Germline V gene sequence: CDR1 TSWWSYY, CDR2 QGS. V lost 3 bases, J lost 0 bases, and 20 bases stayed unmatched. The length of the CDR3 is 21 residues. CDR3 sequence (DNA): TGTGCTCTTGGGGAGAGGCCTTCCTCCTACTGGGGGACCCCTTACACCGATAAACTCATCTTT. Translation gives CALGERPSSYWGTPYTDKLIF.

The J gene is TRDJ1, the V gene TRDV1; D is ambiguous. V was clipped by 4 bases and J by 4 bases, with 10 bases between them. In germline, CDR1 is TSWWSYY, CDR2 QGS. The CDR3 runs 13 residues. The CDR3 loop is CALGATPGDKLIF. As DNA, the CDR3 is TGTGCTCTTGGGGCCACGCCGGGCGATAAACTCATCTTT.

A few counts support this clone. This chain connects TRDV1 to TRDJ1, with TRDD3 matching 11 bases. V lost 2 bases and J lost 4; bases outside the gene matches: 6. Germline CDR1 and CDR2: TSWWSYY and QGS. The CDR3 length is 16 residues. The CDR3: CALGEGTGGYLDKLIF. The DNA for the CDR3 is TGTGCTCTTGGGGAAGGTACTGGGGGATATCTCGATAAACTCATCTTT.

The chain is built from TRDV1 and TRDJ1; 10 bases match TRDD3. The length of the CDR3 is 22 residues. V shed 3 bases, J shed 2 bases, and the junction held 24 bases outside the gene matches. Germline CDR1 reads TSWWSYY; CDR2 reads QGS. The CDR3 reads CALGDPLPSRGIRARGTDKLIF. The CDR3 DNA follows: TGTGCTCTTGGGGACCCTTTGCCTTCCCGGGGGATACGCGCTCGGGGGACCGATAAACTCATCTTT.

This clone was observed at least ten times. The rearrangement links TRDV2 to TRDJ1; D is undetermined. V lost 7 bases, J lost 7 bases, and 18 bases lay in between. Germline values: CDR1 GEAIGNYY, CDR2 EKD. The CDR3 is 13 residues long. The CDR3 DNA follows: TGTGCCTGGGCCCGAGGTGCTCTAGGTAAACTCATCTTT. Translated: CAWARGALGKLIF.

This clone has just a few counts. An end of the junction differs from the germline gene, which may be a read error. The chain employs TRDV1 and TRDJ1; D not certain. Germline V lookup: CDR1 TSWWSYY, CDR2 QGS. There are 19 residues in the CDR3. CDR3 sequence reads: CALGGTNFHFGRRTDELIF. The CDR3 DNA reads TGTGCTCTTGGGGGAACCAATTTCCATTTCGGGCGGCGCACCGATGAACTCATCTTT.

The chain has TRDV1 and TRDJ1, with TRDD2 matching over 9 bases. This CDR3 contains 21 residues. The V gene's germline CDR1 is TSWWSYY and CDR2 QGS. With V trimmed by 3 bases and J by 1 base, 21 bases remained unmatched. The CDR3 reads CALGDSTPLPTILGTTDKLIF. As DNA, the CDR3 is TGTGCTCTTGGGGACAGCACCCCCCTTCCTACGATCCTGGGGACCACCGATAAACTCATCTTT.

This chain connects TRDV1 to TRDJ1, with 11 bases matching TRDD3. The J segment lost 0 bases and the V segment lost 9 bases, leaving 15 bases of the junction unmatched. This CDR3 contains 18 residues. Germline V gene data show CDR1 as TSWWSYY and CDR2 as QGS. In DNA, the CDR3 is TGTGCTCTCGGAATATGGGGGATACGAAGCCCCTACACCGATAAACTCATCTTT. As protein: CALGIWGIRSPYTDKLIF.

This clone was found a few times. The chain joins TRDV1 to TRDJ1; either TRDD2 or TRDD3 may fit D (5 bases each). The germline V gene encodes CDR1 TSWWSYY and CDR2 QGS. The CDR3 loop spans 19 amino acids. With 4 bases removed from V and 0 bases from J, the gap between germline ends came to 24 bases. The CDR3 DNA reads as TGTGCTCTTGGGGTTATGACTTCCGTGGGGAAACCGTACACCGATAAACTCATCTTT. It codes for CALGVMTSVGKPYTDKLIF.

To note about this clone: One junction end does not reproduce the germline sequence, and a read error may be involved. V gene TRDV1 combines with J gene TRDJ1; D not resolved. This CDR3 is built from 14 residues. Looked up from germline, CDR1 is TSWWSYY and CDR2 is QGS. CDR3 amino acids: CALGERRGVDQLIF. The CDR3 DNA reads as TGTGCTCTTGGGGAGCGCCGAGGCGTCGATCAACTCATCTTT.

The V gene is TRDV1, the J gene TRDJ1; TRDD3 aligns across 10 bases. With 0 bases clipped from V and 10 bases from J, the junction kept 14 bases outside the gene matches. The CDR3 is 17 amino acids. Germline CDR1 TSWWSYY, CDR2 QGS. The CDR3 region has the DNA TGTGCTCTTGGGGAACTAGGGGGATACGAGGAAGGCGGCGGACTCATCTTT. Translation: CALGELGGYEEGGGLIF.

V is TRDV1 and J is TRDJ2; 12 positions agree with TRDD3. The junction had 32 bases not matched to a gene; V was cut back by 2 bases and J by 7 bases. Germline V gives CDR1 TSWWSYY, CDR2 QGS. This CDR3 comprises 25 residues. CDR3 protein: CALGEGGPTSSLRDCTGGYLAQLFF. As DNA, the CDR3 is TGTGCTCTTGGGGAAGGGGGTCCTACCTCCTCCCTACGCGATTGTACTGGGGGATACCTAGCACAACTCTTCTTT.

The rearrangement links TRDV1 to TRDJ1, with TRDD3 identical over 9 bases. The CDR3 runs 17 residues. J gave up 3 bases and V 1 base, and 9 bases lay outside the gene matches. The germline gives CDR1 TSWWSYY, CDR2 QGS. Here the CDR3 reads CALGERVLWGISDKLIF. The CDR3, as DNA: TGTGCTCTTGGGGAACGAGTACTATGGGGGATATCCGATAAACTCATCTTT.

Concerning this clone: At the DNA level, this CDR3 is encoded by other sequences in the same sample as well. The V and J genes are TRDV1 and TRDJ1, with TRDD3 identical over 13 bases. Losses at the gene ends were 5 bases for V and 0 bases for J; bases not matched to a gene: 18. Germline loops: CDR1 TSWWSYY, CDR2 QGS. The CDR3 consists of 21 residues. CDR3 coding DNA: TGTGCTCTTGGGAACCCCAACCCAGTACTGGGGGATACGAGGTACACCGATAAACTCATCTTT. Encoded protein: CALGNPNPVLGDTRYTDKLIF.

This chain uses TRDV1 with TRDJ1; D is uncertain. Trimming left V 1 base short and J 0 bases short, with 24 bases between. This CDR3 contains 20 residues. CDR1 is TSWWSYY, CDR2 QGS, per germline. The DNA of the CDR3 is TGTGCTCTTGGGGAACATTTTTTATATCCTCTCCATTCGGACACCGATAAACTCATCTTT. Protein product: CALGEHFLYPLHSDTDKLIF.

The V call is TRDV1, the J call TRDJ1; TRDD3 agrees at 8 bases. The CDR3 covers 28 residues. Unmatched junction bases numbered 42, after V lost 0 bases and J lost 3 bases. CDR1 and CDR2 from the germline V gene are TSWWSYY and QGS. CDR3 region: CALGELVIPIVLRTLSGGPKGFSDKLIF. In DNA form, the CDR3 reads TGTGCTCTTGGGGAACTTGTCATCCCTATCGTCCTACGAACCTTATCTGGGGGACCCAAGGGGTTCTCCGATAAACTCATCTTT.